The 8 T cell receptor beta chains below come from one sample, sequenced in a study of cytomegalovirus exposure and HLA in healthy donors. This table comes from immunoSEQ multiplex PCR, and its TCRdb copy is limited to in-frame clones, with some not included. This table holds 150,000 or so clones, 86% found once. Material: PBMCs. These receptors all come from a human donor in good health.

This chain joins TRBV11-2 and TRBJ2-5; 7 bases align to TRBD1. CDR3 size: 16 residues. Trimming at V came to 4 bases and at J to 5 bases, leaving 13 bases not matched to a gene. Germline CDR1 and CDR2: SGHAT and FQNNGV. CDR3 nucleotide sequence: TGTGCCAGCAGCTCCAGTCCAGGGGGATACTGGGAGACCCAGTACTTC. Its translation: CASSSSPGGYWETQYF. The full variable domain, completed using reference TRBV11-2 and TRBJ2-5, is EAGVAQSPRYKIIEKRQSVAFWCNPISGHATLYWYQQILGQGPKLLIQFQNNGVVDDSQLPKDRFSAERLKGVDSTLKIQPAKLEDSAVYLCASSSSPGGYWETQYFGPGTRLLVL.

This clone was seen a single time. CDR3 sequence reads: CAWTEGGAYSNQPQHF. As DNA, the CDR3 is TGTGCCTGGACAGAAGGCGGGGCTTATAGCAATCAGCCCCAGCATTTT. The chain carries TRBV30 and TRBJ1-5; possibly TRBD1 for D (5 bases). V was shortened by 4 bases and J by 0 bases, with 16 bases between the two germline ends. The germline CDR1 and CDR2 sequences are GTSNPN and SVGIG (reference sequence). The CDR3 runs 16 residues.

The chain uses TRBV7-8 and TRBJ2-7, with TRBD2 identical over 11 bases. This CDR3 is 16 amino acids long. Germline V CDR1 and CDR2: SGHVS, FQNEAQ. Trimming cost V 5 bases and J 2 bases; bases outside gene matches: 8. The CDR3: CASSEGGLAVPYEQYF. In DNA form, the CDR3 reads TGTGCCAGCAGCGAGGGGGGACTAGCGGTTCCCTACGAGCAGTACTTC.

This clone was found once. The V gene is TRBV13, the J gene TRBJ2-3; 12 positions match TRBD1. V shed 4 bases, J shed 3 bases, and the junction held 5 bases outside the gene matches. Germline-derived CDR1 and CDR2 are PRHDT and FYEKMQ (reference sequence). This CDR3 comprises 16 residues. CDR3 amino acids: CASSSRDRGPTDTQYF. Here the CDR3 DNA reads TGTGCCAGCAGCTCCCGGGACAGGGGGCCGACAGATACGCAGTATTTT.

The chain joins TRBV10-3 to TRBJ2-5; D perhaps matches TRBD2 (5 bases). Trimming cost V 0 bases and J 4 bases, with 6 bases left between them. CDR1 and CDR2 from the germline V gene are ENHRY and SYGVKD. The CDR3 loop spans 13 amino acids. Here the CDR3 reads CAISESAGETQYF. CDR3 coding DNA: TGTGCCATCAGTGAGTCCGCGGGAGAGACCCAGTACTTC.

This clone has a handful of counts. The rearrangement links TRBV11-2 to TRBJ1-1; 7 bases match TRBD1. The trim removed 5 bases at V and 10 bases at J, leaving 10 bases unmatched. The CDR3 consists of 13 residues. CDR1 is SGHAT, CDR2 FQNNGV, per germline. The DNA of the CDR3 is TGTGCCAGCAGCCCGGGACAGCAGCAGCGAGCTTTCTTT. Encoded protein: CASSPGQQQRAFF.

This clone was detected only a few times. The chain recombines TRBV5-1 with TRBJ2-7; TRBD1 aligns across 7 bases. The CDR3 is 12 amino acids. Unmatched junction bases numbered 3, after V lost 4 bases and J lost 5 bases. Germline values: CDR1 SGHRS, CDR2 YFSETQ. CDR3: CASSRDRDEQYF. CDR3 nucleotides: TGCGCCAGCAGCCGCGACAGGGACGAGCAGTACTTC.

The chain uses TRBV25-1 and TRBJ2-3; 9 positions agree with TRBD2. The ends lost 3 bases at V and 4 bases at J; junction bases unmatched: 11. This CDR3 is 17 amino acids long. From germline, CDR1 is MGHDK and CDR2 SYGVNS. The CDR3 DNA reads TGTGCCAGCAGTGAGGTAGCGGGAGTTTTGGGGTCAGATACGCAGTATTTT. Translating it yields CASSEVAGVLGSDTQYF.